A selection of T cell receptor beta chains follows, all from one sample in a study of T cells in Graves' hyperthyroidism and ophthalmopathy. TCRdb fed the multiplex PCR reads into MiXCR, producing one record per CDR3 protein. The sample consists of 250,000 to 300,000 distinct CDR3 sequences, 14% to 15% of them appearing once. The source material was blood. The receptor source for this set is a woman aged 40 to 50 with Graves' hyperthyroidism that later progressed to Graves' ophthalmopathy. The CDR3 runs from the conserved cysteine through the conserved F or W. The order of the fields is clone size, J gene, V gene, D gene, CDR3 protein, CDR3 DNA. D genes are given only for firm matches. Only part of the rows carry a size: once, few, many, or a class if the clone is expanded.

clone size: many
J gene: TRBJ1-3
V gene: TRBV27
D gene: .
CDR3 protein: CASSLTGFGNTIYF
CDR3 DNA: TGTGCCAGCAGTTTAACAGGTTTCGGAAACACCATATATTTT

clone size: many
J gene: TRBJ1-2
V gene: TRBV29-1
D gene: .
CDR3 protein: CSVGGGNGYTF
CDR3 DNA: TGCAGCGTTGGCGGGGGCAATGGCTACACCTTC

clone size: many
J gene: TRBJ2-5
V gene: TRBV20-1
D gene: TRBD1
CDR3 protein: CSARIGAGGLETQYF
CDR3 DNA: TGCAGTGCCCGGATCGGCGCAGGGGGCTTAGAGACCCAGTACTTC

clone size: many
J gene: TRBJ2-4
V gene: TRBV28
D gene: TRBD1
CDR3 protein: CASSSRLGQGKQYF
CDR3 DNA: TGTGCCAGCAGTTCGAGGCTCGGACAGGGTAAACAGTACTTC

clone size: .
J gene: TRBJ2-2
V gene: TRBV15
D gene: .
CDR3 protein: CATSRTDTGTGELFF
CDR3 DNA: TGTGCCACCAGCAGAACTGATACGGGGACCGGGGAGCTGTTTTTT

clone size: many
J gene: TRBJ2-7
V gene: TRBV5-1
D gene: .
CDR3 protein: CASSLGAEQYF
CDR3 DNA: TGCGCCAGCAGCTTAGGGGCCGAGCAGTACTTC

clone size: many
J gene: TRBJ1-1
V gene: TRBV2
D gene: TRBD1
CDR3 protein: CASSKTGGDAEAFF
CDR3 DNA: TGTGCCAGCTCTAAGACAGGGGGCGACGCTGAAGCTTTCTTT

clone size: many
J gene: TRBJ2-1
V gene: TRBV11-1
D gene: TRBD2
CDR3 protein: CASSPPGTSRQQFF
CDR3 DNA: TGTGCCAGCAGCCCTCCGGGGACTAGCAGACAGCAGTTCTTC

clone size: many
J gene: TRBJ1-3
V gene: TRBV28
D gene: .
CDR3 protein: CASRTQDRPGNTIYF
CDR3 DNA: TGTGCCAGCAGAACCCAGGACAGACCTGGAAACACCATATATTTT

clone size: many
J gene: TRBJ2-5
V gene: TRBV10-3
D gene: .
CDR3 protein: CAISEGLALVVGETQYF
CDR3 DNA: TGTGCCATCAGTGAGGGTCTAGCCCTAGTTGTAGGGGAGACCCAGTACTTC

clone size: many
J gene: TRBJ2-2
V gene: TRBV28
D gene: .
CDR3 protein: CASSSPQGAGELFF
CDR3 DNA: TGTGCCAGCAGTTCCCCTCAGGGTGCGGGGGAGCTGTTTTTT

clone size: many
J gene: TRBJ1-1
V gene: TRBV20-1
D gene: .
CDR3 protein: CSARPHSNTEAFF
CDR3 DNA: TGCAGTGCTAGACCACACTCGAACACTGAAGCTTTCTTT

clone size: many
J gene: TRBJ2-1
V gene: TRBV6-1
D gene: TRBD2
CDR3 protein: CASSILAGAFHEQFF
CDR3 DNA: TGTGCCAGCAGTATACTAGCGGGAGCCTTCCATGAGCAGTTCTTC

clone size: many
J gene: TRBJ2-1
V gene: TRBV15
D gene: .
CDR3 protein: CATSRDRGGIEQFF
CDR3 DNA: TGTGCCACCAGCAGAGATAGGGGCGGGATTGAGCAGTTCTTC

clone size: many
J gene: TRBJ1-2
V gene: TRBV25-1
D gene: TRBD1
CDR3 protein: CASSEPGQGNYGYTF
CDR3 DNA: TGTGCCAGCAGTGAACCGGGACAGGGTAATTATGGCTACACCTTC

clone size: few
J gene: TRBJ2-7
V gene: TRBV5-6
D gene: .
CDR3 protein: CASSFGNEQYF
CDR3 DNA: TGTGCCAGCAGCTTTGGGAACGAGCAGTACTTC

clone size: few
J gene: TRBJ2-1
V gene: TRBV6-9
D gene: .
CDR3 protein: CASSYMRYNEQFF
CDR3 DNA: TGTGCCAGCAGTTATATGAGGTACAATGAGCAGTTCTTC

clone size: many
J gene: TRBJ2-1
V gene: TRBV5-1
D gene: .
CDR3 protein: CASSLVWLAELARDEQFF
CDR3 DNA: TGCGCCAGCAGCTTGGTGTGGCTCGCCGAACTCGCTAGGGATGAGCAGTTCTTC

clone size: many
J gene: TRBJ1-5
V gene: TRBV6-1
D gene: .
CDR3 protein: CASRSVQNQPQHF
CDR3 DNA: TGTGCCAGCCGATCCGTTCAAAATCAGCCCCAGCATTTT

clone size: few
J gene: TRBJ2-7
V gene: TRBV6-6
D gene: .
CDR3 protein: CASSYSRSIPLPGQYF
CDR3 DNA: TGTGCCAGCAGTTACTCGAGGAGCATCCCCCTTCCCGGGCAGTACTTC

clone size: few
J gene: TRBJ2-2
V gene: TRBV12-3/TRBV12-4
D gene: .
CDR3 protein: CASSWGEGPGELFF
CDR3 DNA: TGTGCCAGCAGTTGGGGGGAAGGGCCCGGGGAGCTGTTTTTT

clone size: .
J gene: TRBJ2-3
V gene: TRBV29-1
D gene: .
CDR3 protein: CSGLHRDTQYF
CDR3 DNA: TGCAGCGGTCTCCACAGAGATACGCAGTATTTT

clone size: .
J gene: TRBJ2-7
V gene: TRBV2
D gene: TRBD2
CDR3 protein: CASSLDGYRTSGGNTKVEQYF
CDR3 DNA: TGTGCCAGCAGCTTAGATGGGTACCGGACTAGCGGGGGGAACACAAAGGTCGAGCAGTACTTC

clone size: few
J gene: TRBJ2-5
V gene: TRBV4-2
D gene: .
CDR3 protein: CASSQVALGVSGQETQYF
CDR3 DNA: TGTGCCAGCAGCCAGGTTGCGCTTGGAGTAAGTGGGCAAGAGACCCAGTACTTC

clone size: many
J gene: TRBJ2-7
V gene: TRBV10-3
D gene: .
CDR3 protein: CAISEAGQSSYEQYF
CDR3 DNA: TGTGCCATCAGTGAAGCGGGACAGAGCTCCTACGAGCAGTACTTC

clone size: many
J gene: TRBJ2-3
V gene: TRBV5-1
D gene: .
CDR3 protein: CASRQPLGLGTDTQYF
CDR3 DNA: TGCGCCAGCCGCCAACCTCTAGGATTAGGAACAGATACGCAGTATTTT

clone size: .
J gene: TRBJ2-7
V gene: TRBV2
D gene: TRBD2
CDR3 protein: CASSDLGGDVYEQYF
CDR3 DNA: TGTGCCAGCAGTGACCTGGGGGGGGATGTGTACGAGCAGTACTTC

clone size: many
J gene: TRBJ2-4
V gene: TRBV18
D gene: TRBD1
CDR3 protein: CASSPTGIKIAKNIQYF
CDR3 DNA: TGTGCCAGCTCACCGACAGGGATCAAGATAGCCAAAAACATTCAGTACTTC

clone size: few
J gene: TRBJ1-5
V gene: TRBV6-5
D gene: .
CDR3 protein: CASSWDTRQHF
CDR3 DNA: TGTGCCAGCAGTTGGGACACTCGCCAGCATTTT

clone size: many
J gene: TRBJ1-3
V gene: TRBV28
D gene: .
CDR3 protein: CASRDFSGNTIYF
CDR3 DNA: TGTGCCAGCCGGGACTTCTCTGGAAACACCATATATTTT

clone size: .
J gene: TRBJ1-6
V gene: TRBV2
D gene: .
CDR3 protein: CASSEWTGGGESPLHF
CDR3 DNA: TGTGCCAGCAGTGAATGGACGGGGGGCGGCGAATCACCCCTCCACTTT

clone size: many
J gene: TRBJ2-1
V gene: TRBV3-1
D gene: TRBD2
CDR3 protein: CASSQGLSGRLNEQFF
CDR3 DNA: TGTGCCAGCAGCCAAGGTCTAAGCGGGAGGTTGAATGAGCAGTTCTTC

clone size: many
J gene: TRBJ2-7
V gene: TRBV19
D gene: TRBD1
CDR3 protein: CASKGQDYYEQYF
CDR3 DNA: TGTGCCAGTAAGGGACAGGACTACTACGAGCAGTACTTC

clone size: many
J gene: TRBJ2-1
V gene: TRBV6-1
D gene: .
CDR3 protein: CASTPRKGYSYNEQFF
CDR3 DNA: TGTGCCAGCACCCCCCGTAAGGGTTACTCCTACAATGAGCAGTTCTTC

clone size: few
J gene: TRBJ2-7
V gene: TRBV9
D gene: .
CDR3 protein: CASSDGIYRDFPYEQYF
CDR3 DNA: TGTGCCAGCAGCGATGGGATATACAGGGATTTCCCCTACGAGCAGTACTTC

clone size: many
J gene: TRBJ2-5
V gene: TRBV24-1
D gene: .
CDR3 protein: CATSPGQGIKETQYF
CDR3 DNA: TGTGCCACCAGTCCGGGTCAGGGTATCAAGGAGACCCAGTACTTC

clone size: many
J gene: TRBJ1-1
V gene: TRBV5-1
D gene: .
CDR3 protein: CASSLLQGSAVAEAFF
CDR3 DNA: TGCGCCAGCAGCTTGCTGCAGGGATCGGCTGTGGCTGAAGCTTTCTTT

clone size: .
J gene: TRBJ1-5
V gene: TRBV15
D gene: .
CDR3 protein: CATSREVLVNQPQHF
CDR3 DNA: TGTGCCACCAGCAGAGAGGTTTTGGTAAATCAGCCCCAGCATTTT

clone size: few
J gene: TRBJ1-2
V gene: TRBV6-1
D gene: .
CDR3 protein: CASSERFNYGYTF
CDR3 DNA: TGTGCCAGCAGTGAGAGATTTAACTATGGCTACACCTTC

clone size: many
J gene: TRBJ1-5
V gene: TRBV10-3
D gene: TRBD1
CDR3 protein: CAISDPGGDSYYQPQHF
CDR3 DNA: TGTGCCATCAGTGACCCCGGAGGGGACAGCTACTATCAGCCCCAGCATTTT

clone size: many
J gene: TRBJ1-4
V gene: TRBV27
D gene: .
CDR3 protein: CASGRDIGKLFF
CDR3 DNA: TGTGCCAGCGGGCGGGACATCGGAAAACTGTTTTTT

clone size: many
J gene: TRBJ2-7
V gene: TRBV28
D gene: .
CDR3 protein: CASSPSAWVDYEQYF
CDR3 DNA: TGTGCCAGCAGTCCCTCGGCGTGGGTAGACTACGAGCAGTACTTC

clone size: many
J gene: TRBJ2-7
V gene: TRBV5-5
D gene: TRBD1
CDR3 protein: CASSQLTGNYEQYF
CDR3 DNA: TGTGCCAGCAGCCAATTGACAGGGAACTACGAGCAGTACTTC

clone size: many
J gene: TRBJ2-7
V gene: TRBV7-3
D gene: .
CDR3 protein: CASSPGPSGTYGEQYF
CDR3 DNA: TGTGCCAGCAGCCCTGGACCAAGCGGGACATACGGCGAGCAGTACTTC

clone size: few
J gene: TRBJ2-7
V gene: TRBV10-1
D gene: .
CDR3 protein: CASSEGPRDTYEQYF
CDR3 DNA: TGCGCCAGCAGTGAAGGGCCCCGTGATACCTACGAGCAGTACTTC

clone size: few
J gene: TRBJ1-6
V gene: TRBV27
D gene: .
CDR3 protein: CASSVRDGLFTLHF
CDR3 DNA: TGTGCCAGCAGTGTCCGGGACGGACTTTTCACCCTCCACTTT

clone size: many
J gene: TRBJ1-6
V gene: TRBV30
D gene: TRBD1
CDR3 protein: CAWSVRDRNSPLHF
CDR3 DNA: TGTGCCTGGAGTGTGCGGGACAGAAATTCACCCCTCCACTTT

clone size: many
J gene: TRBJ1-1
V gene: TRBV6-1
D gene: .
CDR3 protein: CANSEASRTEAFF
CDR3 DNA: TGTGCCAACAGTGAAGCGTCGCGGACTGAAGCTTTCTTT

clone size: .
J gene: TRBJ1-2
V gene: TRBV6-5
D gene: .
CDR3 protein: CASSYSVPSRGYGYTF
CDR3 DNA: TGTGCCAGCAGTTACTCGGTCCCGAGCCGGGGCTATGGCTACACCTTC

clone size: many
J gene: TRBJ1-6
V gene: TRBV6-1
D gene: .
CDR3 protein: CASNPRTVNSPLHF
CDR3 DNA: TGTGCCAGCAACCCAAGGACAGTTAATTCACCCCTCCACTTT

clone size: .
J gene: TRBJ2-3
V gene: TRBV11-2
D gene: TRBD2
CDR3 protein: CASSSGTSGVITDTQYF
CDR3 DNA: TGTGCCAGCAGCTCCGGGACTAGCGGGGTAATCACAGATACGCAGTATTTT

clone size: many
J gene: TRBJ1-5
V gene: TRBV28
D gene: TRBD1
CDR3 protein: CASSLLDRGESQPQHF
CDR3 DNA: TGTGCCAGCAGTTTACTTGACAGGGGAGAAAGTCAGCCCCAGCATTTT

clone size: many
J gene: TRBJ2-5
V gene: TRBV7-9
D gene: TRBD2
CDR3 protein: CASSERGGRAVETQYF
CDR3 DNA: TGTGCCAGCAGCGAACGGGGCGGGAGGGCCGTTGAGACCCAGTACTTC

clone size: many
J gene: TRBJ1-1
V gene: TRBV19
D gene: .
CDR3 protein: CASSIGTGNTEAFF
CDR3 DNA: TGTGCCAGTAGTATAGGAACAGGGAACACTGAAGCTTTCTTT

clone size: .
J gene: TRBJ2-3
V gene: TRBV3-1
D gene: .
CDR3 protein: CASSQDSWANTDTQYF
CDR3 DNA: TGTGCCAGCAGCCAAGATTCATGGGCGAACACAGATACGCAGTATTTT

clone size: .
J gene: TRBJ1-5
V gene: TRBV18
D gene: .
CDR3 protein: CASSPAGGKPQHF
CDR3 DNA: TGTGCCAGCTCACCGGCGGGGGGCAAGCCCCAGCATTTT